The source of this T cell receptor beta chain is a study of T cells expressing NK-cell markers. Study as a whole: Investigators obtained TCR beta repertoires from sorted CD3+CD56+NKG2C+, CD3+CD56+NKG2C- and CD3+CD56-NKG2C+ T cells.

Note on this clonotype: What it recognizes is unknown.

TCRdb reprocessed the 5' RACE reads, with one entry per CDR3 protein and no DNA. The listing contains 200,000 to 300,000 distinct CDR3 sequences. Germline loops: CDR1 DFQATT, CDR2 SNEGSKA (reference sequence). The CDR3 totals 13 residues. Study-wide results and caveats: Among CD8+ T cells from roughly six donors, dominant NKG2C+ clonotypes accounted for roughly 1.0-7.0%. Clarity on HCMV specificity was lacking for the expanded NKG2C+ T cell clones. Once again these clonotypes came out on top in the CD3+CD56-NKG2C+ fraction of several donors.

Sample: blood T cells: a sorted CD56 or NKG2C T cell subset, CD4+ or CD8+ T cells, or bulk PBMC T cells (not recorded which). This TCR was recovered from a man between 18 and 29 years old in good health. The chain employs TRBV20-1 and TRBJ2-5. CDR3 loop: CSATPPARETQYF.